This TCR beta chain was identified during a study of identical twins (TCRdb year 2016). Context from the whole study: The study deep-sequenced TCR alpha and beta repertoires from monozygotic twins, unrelated adults of various ages and cord blood to test whether fetal clonotypes persist. Replicate twin experiments were performed at different times using different library preparation protocols to rule out contamination. Broader findings and caveats from the paper: Invariant T cells such as MAIT and iNKT could partly confound zero-insertion analyses, though diverse VJ usage argued against this for most clonotypes. Fewer insertions were carried by abundant cord blood beta clonotypes; a weaker similar trend was observed in young adult naive repertoires, while no such trend was observed in memory repertoires. A weaker excess of twin sharing was found in beta out-of-frame sequences because the signal-to-noise ratio was lowered by fewer shared sequences. Compared with coincidental sharing between unrelated individuals, out-of-frame TCR alpha sequences shared between twins showed an excess of sequences with low generation probability. Because the same donors could not be followed over many years, conclusions were based on cross-sectional statistical analysis. In monozygotic twins, out-of-frame TCR alpha sharing was systematically underestimated by recombination models, although the models agreed with sharing between unrelated individuals.

Every donor was a healthy Caucasian. The twin cohort comprised three pairs of female monozygotic twins, all aged about 18 to 29 years. Peripheral blood mononuclear cells were the source from which RNA for the TCR libraries was isolated. The method behind the library was 5' RACE. Sequencing relied on an Illumina HiSeq 2000. A universal primer binding site was added through template switching, and the final cDNA carried a unique molecular identifier so that TCR cDNA molecules could be counted accurately. Specific primers in the conserved constant-segment region were used to synthesize first-strand cDNA for the TCR alpha and beta chains. To control for contamination, every cDNA library was double barcoded, receiving both a SMART-Mk sample barcode and Illumina barcodes. TruSeq adapter sequences along with Illumina sample barcodes were introduced in two successive PCR steps. TCR alpha and beta cDNA libraries were sequenced on the Illumina HiSeq platform with custom primers. In the original analysis: MiGEC was used to process raw reads and extract unique molecular identifiers, and MiXCR was used to find CDR3 positions. Recombination models were inferred per individual with the repgenHMM and IGoR tools using an EM algorithm. The tcR package in R was used for shared clonotype analysis, with sharing normalized by the product of cloneset sizes. Out-of-frame nonproductive sequences were analyzed to study raw recombination free of thymic and clonal selection effects. TCRdb itself trimmed the public reads at Q25 with fastp, ran MiXCR and retained productive beta chains. Each CDR3 protein appears once, grouped with its most common genes and DNA. Clone size and V and J calls follow TCRdb, not the original study. This sample gives about 890,000 distinct CDR3 sequences in total; 9% to 15% of them show up just once. Around 1.5% of the sample rests with the top ten.

This clonotype was recorded many times. Its antigen is currently not known. Nothing much larger sits one base from this clone, and base qualities are not available. These sequences were also reported in another study, on yellow fever vaccine responses in identical twins. Per the second study: The T cell response to vaccination in identical twins was reported by the authors to appear partly convergent and partly personalized. Focusing on identical twins, the study followed the T cell clones that responded to the vaccine, and did so with precision.

Sequenced sample: PBMCs. The sequence was obtained from a woman between 18 and 29 years old in good health.

The CDR3 here reads CSAVGQGGEKLFF. The bases are TGCAGCGCCGTAGGACAGGGAGGAGAAAAACTGTTTTTT. The chain is encoded by TRBV29-1 joined to TRBJ1-4, and 8 junction bases match TRBD1. V lost 7 bases and J lost 8 bases, and the count of bases not matched to a germline gene is 9. Looking up the germline V gene yields CDR1 SQVTM and CDR2 ANQGSEA. The CDR3 covers 13 residues, taking in both the cysteine and the phenylalanine. Only the CDR3 part of the read is kept: 39 bases, read in frame from the first base.